The following is a T cell receptor (beta chain) sequence with its context. The target of this receptor is not known. Within one base of it there is no much larger clone, and no base qualities were kept. These data belong to a study of T cells in Graves' hyperthyroidism and ophthalmopathy (dated by TCRdb to about 2019). About the investigation overall: Peripheral blood samples were taken at the time of initial diagnosis, prior to any treatment. The approximately 100 discovery patients were randomly divided into training and test sets at a 7:3 ratio. An independent validation cohort of under 20 hyperthyroidism patients and 17 patients who later progressed to ophthalmopathy tested prospective prediction of ophthalmopathy. The paper reports TCR Vbeta CDR3 sequencing of some 140 peripheral blood samples: approximately 41 ophthalmopathy, over 70 hyperthyroidism and around 17 progressor patients. In more than 5 Graves' hyperthyroidism patients, the study also compared T-cell repertoires from thyroid tissue with T-cell repertoires from blood. After sampling, hyperthyroidism patients received methimazole starting at 30 mg daily, and ophthalmopathy patients received high-dose intravenous methylprednisolone. To identify distinguishing TCR V-J signatures, a discovery cohort of 90 to 100 patients was used, comprising fewer than 45 with Graves' ophthalmopathy and 57 with stable Graves' hyperthyroidism.

Looking up the germline V gene yields CDR1 MGHRA and CDR2 YSYEKL. The CDR3 measures 18 amino acids from cysteine to phenylalanine. Only CDR3 DNA is held: 54 bases, read in frame from base 1. Trimming leaves V shorter by 0 bases and J shorter by 0 bases, with the junction holding 11 bases beyond the gene matches. Ophthalmopathy patients had moderately to severely active disease, Clinical Activity Score of at least 3, NOSPECS grade of at least 4, and duration under 3 months. Exclusion was applied to patients with uncontrolled infections, other autoimmune diseases, pregnancy or lactation. Diagnoses were established on the basis of clinical symptoms, serum thyroxine and TRAb, thyroid ultrasound, and orbital computed tomography. Ficoll-Paque density gradient centrifugation was used to isolate PBMCs from 8.5 to 10 ml of fresh peripheral blood. Total RNA was extracted with Trizol reagent, and quality was checked on an Agilent 2100 Bioanalyzer.

Summary of the overall study and its limitations: During validation, the model predicted progression to ophthalmopathy a median of approximately 6.5 months ahead of onset, with around 71% sensitivity and roughly 72% specificity. No statistical method was used to set the sample size in advance, and investigators knew the group allocation. Most expanded thyroid clonotypes (frequency above 0.001) were also detected in blood, a finding suggesting that blood repertoires may reflect thyroid immune responses. A model built on a 13 V-J signature distinguished ophthalmopathy from stable hyperthyroidism, reaching around 90% sensitivity and approximately 83% specificity in cross-validation and 80%/75% in testing.

TCR beta CDR3 regions were amplified from RNA transcripts. For the first round of RT-PCR on the TCR CDR3, the HTBI primer set was used together with the Qiagen OneStep RT-PCR kit. A second multiplex PCR round built the libraries, followed by size selection and purification. The libraries were sequenced on an Illumina HiSeq2000 using paired-end 100 bp reads. Per the authors' processing: SOAPnuke was used to process the raw data, removing reads that contained adapters or uncalled bases, had a mean Phred below 15, or lacked an exact match to the constant primer or identifier. COPE v1.2.5 was used to merge high-quality paired reads, and clonotypes were defined as unique nucleotide sequences. Clonotypes were aligned to IMGT TRBV, TRBD and TRBJ reference segments using MiTCR v1.1. Only V-J combinations with frequency above 0.0001, covering roughly 99% of repertoires, were analysed. The TCS score was defined as F50 (clonal expansion) divided by E x V (chaos), with BLOSUM62-based TCRdist calculated between CDR3 peptides within each V-J. Welch's t-statistics and random forest reduced roughly 500 V-J features to about 13, which were used in a naive Bayes classifier (R e1071). The public sequencing data were trimmed at Q25 with fastp and processed into clonotypes with MiXCR by TCRdb, which kept only in-frame beta chains. Identical CDR3 protein sequences are pooled into one entry, listed with their most common genes and DNA. These V and J calls rely on TCRdb rather than the paper's analysis. The sample has about 520,000 distinct CDR3 sequences on record, approximately 25% of them singletons. Over 9% of the sample is in the top ten clones.

The source material was blood. The V gene is TRBV4-1 and the J gene is TRBJ2-7, with 7 bases aligning to TRBD1. This clonotype originated in a woman aged 30 to 39 with Graves' ophthalmopathy. The CDR3 in this case is CASSQEQQGVALSYEQYF. The DNA sequence follows: TGCGCCAGCAGCCAAGAGCAGCAGGGGGTGGCCCTCTCCTACGAGCAGTACTTC.